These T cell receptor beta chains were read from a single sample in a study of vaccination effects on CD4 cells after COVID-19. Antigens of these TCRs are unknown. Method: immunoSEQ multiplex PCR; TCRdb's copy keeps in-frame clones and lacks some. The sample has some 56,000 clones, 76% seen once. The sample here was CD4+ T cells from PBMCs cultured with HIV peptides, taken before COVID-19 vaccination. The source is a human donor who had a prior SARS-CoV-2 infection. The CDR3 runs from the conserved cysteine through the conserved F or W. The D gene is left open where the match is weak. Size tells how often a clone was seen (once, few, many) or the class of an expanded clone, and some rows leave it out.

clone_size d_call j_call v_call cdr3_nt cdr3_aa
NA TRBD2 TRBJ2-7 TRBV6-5 TGTGCCAGCAGTTACCTAGCGGGACTTCTCTACGAGCAGTACTTC CASSYLAGLLYEQYF
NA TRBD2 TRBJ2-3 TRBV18 TGTGCCAGCTCACCGGGTTCAAGCGGGGGGACAGATACGCAGTATTTT CASSPGSSGGTDTQYF
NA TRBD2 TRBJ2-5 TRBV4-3 TGCGCCAGCAGCCAAGATCTAGCGGGAGGGCCCTACGGCCAGGGTTCGGAGACCCAGTACTTC CASSQDLAGGPYGQGSETQYF
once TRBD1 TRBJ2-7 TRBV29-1 TGCAGCGTTTATATACAGGGGGCTGGACCCTACGAGCAGTACTTC CSVYIQGAGPYEQYF
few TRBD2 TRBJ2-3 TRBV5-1 TGCGCCAGCAGCTCGGGGACTAGGACAGATACGCAGTATTTT CASSSGTRTDTQYF
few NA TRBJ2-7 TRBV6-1 TGTGCCAGCAGTGAAAGGGGATCGCGATTCTACGAGCAGTACTTC CASSERGSRFYEQYF
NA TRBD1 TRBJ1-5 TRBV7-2 TGTGCCAGCAGCTCACGACAGGGCGGCAATCAGCCCCAGCATTTT CASSSRQGGNQPQHF
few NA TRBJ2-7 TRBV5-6 TGTGCCAGCAGCTCAAAGACAGGTACCTACGAGCAGTACTTC CASSSKTGTYEQYF
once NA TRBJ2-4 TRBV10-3 TGTGCCATCAGTGAGTCGGGCGCCCGGGGGACCAGCATTCAGTACTTC CAISESGARGTSIQYF
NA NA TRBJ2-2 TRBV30 TGTGCCTGGAGTGCAGTCGTCTCCGGGGAGCTGTTTTTT CAWSAVVSGELFF
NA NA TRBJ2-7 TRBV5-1 TGCGCCAGCAGCTTGTTCCAGGGTGTCCACGAGCAGTACTTC CASSLFQGVHEQYF
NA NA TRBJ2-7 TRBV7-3 TGTGCCAGCAGCCCACAACCCGCCTACGAGCAGTACTTC CASSPQPAYEQYF
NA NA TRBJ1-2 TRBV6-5 TGTGCCAGCTCCAATAGGGGACACTATGGCTACACCTTC CASSNRGHYGYTF
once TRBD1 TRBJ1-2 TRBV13 TGTGCCAGCAGCCTTCGGGGGACAGGGAACTATGGCTACACCTTC CASSLRGTGNYGYTF
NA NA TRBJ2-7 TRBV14 TGTGCCAGCAGTCCAACGAATCCCTACGAGCAGTACTTC CASSPTNPYEQYF
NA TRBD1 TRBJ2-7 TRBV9 TGTGCCAGCAGCGAGGAGGGGTGGACAGGGGGCGGCGAGCAGTACTTC CASSEEGWTGGGEQYF
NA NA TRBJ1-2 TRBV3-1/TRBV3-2 TGTGCCAGCAGCCAAAGAGGGGGCTATGGCTACACCTTC CASSQRGGYGYTF
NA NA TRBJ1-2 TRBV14 TGTGCCAGCAGCCAAGGACAGAACTATGGCTACACCTTC CASSQGQNYGYTF
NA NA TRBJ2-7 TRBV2 TGTGCCAGCAGTGGGGCTATGGAGCAGTACTTC CASSGAMEQYF
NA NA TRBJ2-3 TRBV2 TGTGCCAGCAGCCGCACCACCCGCACAGATACGCAGTATTTT CASSRTTRTDTQYF
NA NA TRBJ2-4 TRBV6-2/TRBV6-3 TGTGCCAGCAGTTACCCTCAGGGGAACGCCAAAAACATTCAGTACTTC CASSYPQGNAKNIQYF
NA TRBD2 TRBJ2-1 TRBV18 TGTGCCAGCTCACCACCGGGACTAGCGGACAATGAGCAGTTCTTC CASSPPGLADNEQFF
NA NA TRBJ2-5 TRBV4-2 TGTGCCAGCAGCCAAGATTCAAGCTTGGAGACCCAGTACTTC CASSQDSSLETQYF
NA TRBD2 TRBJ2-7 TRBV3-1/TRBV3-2 TGTGCCAGCAGCCAAGATTTAGCGGGAATACCGAAGGCCGAGCAGTACTTC CASSQDLAGIPKAEQYF
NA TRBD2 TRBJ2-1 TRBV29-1 TGCAGCGTTGGGGGCCCTAGCGGTAGCTCCTACAATGAGCAGTTCTTC CSVGGPSGSSYNEQFF
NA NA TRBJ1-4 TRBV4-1 TGCGCCAGCAGCCAGGGGGTTGTCCAGGCGGAAAAACTGTTTTTT CASSQGVVQAEKLFF
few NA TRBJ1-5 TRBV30 TGTGCCTGGAGTGTGGCCTTCAATCAGCCCCAGCATTTT CAWSVAFNQPQHF
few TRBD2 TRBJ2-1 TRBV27 TGTGCCAGCAGTCCGAAGACTAGCGGGCACTCCTACAATGAGCAGTTCTTC CASSPKTSGHSYNEQFF
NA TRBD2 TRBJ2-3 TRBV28 TGTGCCAGCAGCCAAGGGGTTGGGGAGGGAAAGACAGATACGCAGTATTTT CASSQGVGEGKTDTQYF
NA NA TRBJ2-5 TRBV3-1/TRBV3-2 TGTGCCAGCAGCCACAGTGGGGAGACCCAGTACTTC CASSHSGETQYF
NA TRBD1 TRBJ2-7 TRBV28 TGTGCCAGCAGTTTACGGACAGGGGGTATCGACGAGCAGTACTTC CASSLRTGGIDEQYF
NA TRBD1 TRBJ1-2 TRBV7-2 TGTGCCAGCAGCCTTTCGACAGGGGGCGCGGGTGGCTACACCTTC CASSLSTGGAGGYTF
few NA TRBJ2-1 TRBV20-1 TGCAGTGCTAGTGGGACCTATGGGGGGAATGAGCAGTTCTTC CSASGTYGGNEQFF
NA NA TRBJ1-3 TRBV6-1 TGTGCCAGCAGTGTTTACGTCTTTAGGGAGGTCGACTCTGGAAACACCATATATTTT CASSVYVFREVDSGNTIYF
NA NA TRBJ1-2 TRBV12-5 TGTGCTAGTGGTTCCCCTATGACGAGAAACTATGGCTACACCTTC CASGSPMTRNYGYTF
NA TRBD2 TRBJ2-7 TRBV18 TGTGCCAGCTCACCACAACTAGCGGGGGCAAACTACGAGCAGTACTTC CASSPQLAGANYEQYF
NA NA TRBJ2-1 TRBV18 TGTGCCAGCTCACAGGGCTTCAGGGATGAGCAGTTCTTC CASSQGFRDEQFF
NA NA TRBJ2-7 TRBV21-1 TGTGCCAGCAGCAACCAACAGCGGGGCTTCCTCTACGAGCAGTACTTC CASSNQQRGFLYEQYF
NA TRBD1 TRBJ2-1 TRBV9 TGTGCCAGCAGCAAGGGGACAGGGAGAGATGAGCAGTTCTTC CASSKGTGRDEQFF
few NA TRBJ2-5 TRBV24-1 TGTGCCACCAGCCGGGGGACCCAAGAGACCCAGTACTTC CATSRGTQETQYF
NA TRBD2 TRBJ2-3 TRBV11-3 TGTGCCAGCAGCGGGACTAGCGGGGGTACGCAGTATTTT CASSGTSGGTQYF
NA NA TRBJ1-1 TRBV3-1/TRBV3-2 TGTGCCAGCAGCCCCCCGTTCAACACTGAAGCTTTCTTT CASSPPFNTEAFF
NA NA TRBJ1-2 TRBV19 TGTGCCAGTAGTATTGGACTCTTCGGGGGCTATGGCTACACCTTC CASSIGLFGGYGYTF
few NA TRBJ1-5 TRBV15 TGTGCCACCAGCAGAGACAGGGGACAGCCCCAGCATTTT CATSRDRGQPQHF
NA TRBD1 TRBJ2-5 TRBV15 TGTGCCACCAGCTCGCAGCCCGGGACAGTGTACCAAGAGACCCAGTACTTC CATSSQPGTVYQETQYF
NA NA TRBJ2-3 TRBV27 TGTGCCAGCAGTTTATCGTACTGGGGCACAGATACGCAGTATTTT CASSLSYWGTDTQYF
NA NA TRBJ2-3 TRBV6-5 TGTGCCAGCAGTTACGGGGCGGGGGCCACAGATACGCAGTATTTT CASSYGAGATDTQYF
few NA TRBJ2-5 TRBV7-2 TGTGCCAGCAGCTTAGCGGGAGCGAGGGAGACCCAGTACTTC CASSLAGARETQYF
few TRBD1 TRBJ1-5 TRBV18 TGTGCCAGCTCACCACGACAGGGGGAACCCCAGCATTTT CASSPRQGEPQHF
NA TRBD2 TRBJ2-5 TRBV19 TGTGCCAGTAGTCTCCGGGGAGGGCCCGGAGAGACCCAGTACTTC CASSLRGGPGETQYF
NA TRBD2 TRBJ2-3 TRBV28 TGTGCCAGCAACTCCCTTCTAGCGGGAGATTGGGATACGCAGTATTTT CASNSLLAGDWDTQYF
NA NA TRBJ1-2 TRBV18 TGTGCCAGCTCACCACAAGCAGCCTTGGGAGATGGCTACACCTTC CASSPQAALGDGYTF
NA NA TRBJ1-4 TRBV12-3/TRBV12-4 TGTGCCAGCAGTTTAGGTGAAAAACTGTTTTTT CASSLGEKLFF
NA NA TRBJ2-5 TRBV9 TGTGCCAGCAGCCCCCGGACTGCACTAGGGGAGACCCAGTACTTC CASSPRTALGETQYF
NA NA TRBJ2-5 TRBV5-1 TGCGCCAGCAGCTTGATGGGGGAGATGAGAGAGACCCAGTACTTC CASSLMGEMRETQYF
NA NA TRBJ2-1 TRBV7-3 TGTGCCAGCAGCTTAGATAGTCTTTCAAGCTCCTACAATGAGCAGTTCTTC CASSLDSLSSSYNEQFF